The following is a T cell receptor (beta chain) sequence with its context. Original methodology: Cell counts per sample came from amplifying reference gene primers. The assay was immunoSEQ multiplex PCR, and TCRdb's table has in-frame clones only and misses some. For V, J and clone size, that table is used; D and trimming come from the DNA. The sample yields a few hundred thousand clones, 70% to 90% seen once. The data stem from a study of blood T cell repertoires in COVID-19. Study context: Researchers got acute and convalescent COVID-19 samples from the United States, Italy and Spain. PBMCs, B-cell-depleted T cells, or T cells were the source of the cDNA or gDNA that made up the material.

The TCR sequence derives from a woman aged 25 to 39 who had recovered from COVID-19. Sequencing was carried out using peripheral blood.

The CDR3 here is CASTRLDRGNTEAFF. CDR3 nucleotides: TGCGCCAGCACCCGTTTGGACAGGGGGAACACTGAAGCTTTCTTT. The rearrangement uses TRBV5-1 and TRBJ1-1; 9 positions match TRBD1. Germline trimming cut 6 bases from V and 1 base from J; bases unmatched to any gene: 7. Germline V lookup: CDR1 SGHRS, CDR2 YFSETQ. The CDR3 consists of 15 residues.